This is a list of T cell receptor beta chains from one sample in a study of blood T cells in healthy people across ages. Using its own MiXCR run on the 5' RACE reads, TCRdb lists one record per CDR3 protein. The table lists 600,000 to 800,000 distinct CDR3 sequences, approximately 52% of them singletons. The sequencing input was blood. These receptors all stem from a woman older than 75 in good health. The CDR3 runs from the conserved cysteine through the conserved F or W. A D gene is named only where the DNA matches it firmly. Clone size is given for some rows only: seen once, a few or many times, or a class if the clone is expanded.

NA	TRBV27	14	NA	TRBJ2-7	TGTGCCAGCAACCCGGGACGGCAGTCCTACGAGCAGTACTTC	CASNPGRQSYEQYF
NA	TRBV12-3/TRBV12-4	13	NA	TRBJ2-7	TGTGCCAGCACCGGCGGGTTCTCCTACGAGCAGTACTTC	CASTGGFSYEQYF
many	TRBV25-1	14	NA	TRBJ2-3	TGTGCCAGCAGTGTGTCCCAGCGAACAGATACGCAGTATTTT	CASSVSQRTDTQYF
once	TRBV27	13	NA	TRBJ2-5	TGTGCCAGCAGTAGCTCTCCCCTGAGTGAGCAGTACTTC	CASSSSPLSEQYF
many	TRBV7-3	13	NA	TRBJ2-5	TGTGCCAGCAGCTTGATCTCTCAAGAGACCCAGTACTTC	CASSLISQETQYF
few	TRBV9	16	TRBD2	TRBJ2-1	TGTGCCAGCAGCGCCCTATCTAGCGGGCAATACAATGAGCAGTTCTTC	CASSALSSGQYNEQFF
many	TRBV7-3	15	NA	TRBJ2-2	TGCGCCAGCAGCCTTGACAGGACAAACACCGGGGAGCTGTTTTTT	CASSLDRTNTGELFF
NA	TRBV12-3/TRBV12-4	14	NA	TRBJ1-2	TGTGCCAGCAGCGTCGCAGACAGCGGTTATGGCTACACCTTC	CASSVADSGYGYTF
few	TRBV2	13	NA	TRBJ2-5	TGTGCCAGCAGTGCTCTAGCTACCGATGAGCAGTACTTC	CASSALATDEQYF
few	TRBV12-3/TRBV12-4	13	NA	TRBJ2-1	TGTGCCAGCAGTCCGACTAGTTTCTATGAGCAGTTCTTC	CASSPTSFYEQFF
NA	TRBV12-3/TRBV12-4	13	NA	TRBJ1-4	TGTGCCAGCCTTCTCGGGGTCGGTGAAAAACTGTTTTTT	CASLLGVGEKLFF
NA	TRBV5-6	19	NA	TRBJ2-2	TGTGCCAGCAGCGACACAGCTTTATCGGACAGATTCAACACCGGGGAGCTGTTTTTT	CASSDTALSDRFNTGELFF
once	TRBV5-1	15	NA	TRBJ1-1	TGCGCCAACAGCCCGAGGGTCGGGGCGAACACTGAAGCTTTCTTT	CANSPRVGANTEAFF
many	TRBV7-2	15	NA	TRBJ1-2	TGTGCCAGCACATACTCACAAGGATCTAACTATGGCTACACCTTC	CASTYSQGSNYGYTF